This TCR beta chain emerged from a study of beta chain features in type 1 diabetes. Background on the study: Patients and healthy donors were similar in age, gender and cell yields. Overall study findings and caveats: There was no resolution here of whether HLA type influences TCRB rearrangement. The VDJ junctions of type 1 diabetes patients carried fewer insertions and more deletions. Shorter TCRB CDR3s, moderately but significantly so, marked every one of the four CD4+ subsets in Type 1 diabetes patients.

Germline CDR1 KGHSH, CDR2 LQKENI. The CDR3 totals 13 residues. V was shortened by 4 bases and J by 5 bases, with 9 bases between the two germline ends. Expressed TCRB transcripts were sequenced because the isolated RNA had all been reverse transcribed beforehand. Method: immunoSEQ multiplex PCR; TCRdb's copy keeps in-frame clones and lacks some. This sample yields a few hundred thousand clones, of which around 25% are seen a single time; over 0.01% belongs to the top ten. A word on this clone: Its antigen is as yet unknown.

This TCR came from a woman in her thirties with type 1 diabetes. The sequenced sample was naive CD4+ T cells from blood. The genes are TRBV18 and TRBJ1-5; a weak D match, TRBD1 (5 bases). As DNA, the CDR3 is TGTGCCAGCTCACAGGGGCGACATCAGCCCCAGCATTTT. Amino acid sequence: CASSQGRHQPQHF.